These 8 T cell receptor beta chains were sequenced from one sample in a study of shared clonotypes between healthy human individuals. The method was immunoSEQ multiplex PCR; TCRdb's version includes in-frame clones alone and lacks a portion of them. The table records about 2.3 million clones, around 93% of them present only once. The specimen sequenced was naive CD4+ T cells from PBMCs. This sample's subset: CD45RA+ positively selected. The receptors originated from a man between 18 and 29 years old in good health. Some clones in this sample may be carry-over from other donors' samples.

This chain links TRBV6-6 with TRBJ2-1; D is unresolved. The CDR3 covers 14 residues. CDR1 is MNHNY, CDR2 SVGAGI, per germline (reference sequence). The germline V and J ends were trimmed by 5 bases and 5 bases, with 13 bases remaining between them. CDR3 in amino acids: CASSRSNQNNEQFF. Written as DNA, the CDR3 is TGTGCCAGCAGTCGGTCCAATCAAAACAATGAGCAGTTCTTC.

The CDR3 sequence: CASLRTVYNEQFF. The CDR3 DNA reads TGTGCCAGCTTGAGGACCGTCTACAATGAGCAGTTCTTC. The chain couples TRBV18 to TRBJ2-1; no reliable D call. This CDR3 region has 13 residues. V was trimmed by 7 bases and J by 3 bases, leaving 10 bases between them. Germline V gives CDR1 KGHSH, CDR2 LQKENI.

The chain employs TRBV7-3 and TRBJ1-1; D not certain. Trimming took 2 bases from V and 3 from J, leaving 13 bases between them. This CDR3 has 15 amino acids. Germline V CDR1 and CDR2: SGHTA, FQGTGA. In nucleotides, the CDR3 is TGTGCCAGCAGCTTATGGGAGAGGGTCGACACTGAAGCTTTCTTT. Its protein product is CASSLWERVDTEAFF.

This chain joins TRBV11-2 and TRBJ2-1, with D perhaps matching TRBD1 (8 bases). Between the trimmed V and J ends, which lost 5 bases and 4 bases, there was a span of 15 bases. The germline V gene has CDR1 SGHAT and CDR2 FQNNGV. This CDR3 is 15 amino acids long. The CDR3 nucleotides read TGTGCCAGCAGCCCTGGACAGGGAGGGTACAATGAGCAGTTCTTC. It yields the protein CASSPGQGGYNEQFF.

The CDR3 region is CASSSGTGPRGYGYTF. The CDR3 nucleotides are TGTGCCAGCTCGTCCGGGACAGGGCCTCGAGGATATGGCTACACCTTC. The rearrangement links TRBV18 to TRBJ1-2; 9 nucleotides match TRBD1. Unmatched junction bases numbered 13, after V lost 6 bases and J lost 5 bases. Germline CDR1 reads KGHSH; CDR2 reads LQKENI. The CDR3 covers 16 residues. Combining the CDR3 with reference TRBV18 and TRBJ1-2 gives the whole variable domain NAGVMQNPRHLVRRRGQEARLRCSPMKGHSHVYWYRQLPEEGLKFMVYLQKENIIDESGMPKERFSAEFPKEGPSILRIQQVVRGDSAAYFCASSSGTGPRGYGYTFGSGTRLTVV.

The CDR3 reads CASSSGGLAGGSTDTQYF. DNA for the CDR3: TGCGCCAGCAGCTCGGGGGGACTAGCGGGAGGAAGCACAGATACGCAGTATTTT. This chain links TRBV5-1 with TRBJ2-3; 15 bases are shared with TRBD2. CDR3 size: 18 residues. The trim removed 3 bases at V and 0 bases at J, leaving 5 bases unmatched. Germline assignment: CDR1 SGHRS and CDR2 YFSETQ.

The rearrangement uses TRBV30 and TRBJ2-1, with 14 bases aligning to TRBD2. V dropped 5 bases and J dropped 7; count of bases not matched to a gene: 10. Per germline, CDR1 GTSNPN and CDR2 SVGIG (reference sequence). This CDR3 has 16 amino acids. The CDR3 DNA reads as TGTGCCTGGCACCCGCCGGGACTAGCGGGAGTTAATGAGCAGTTCTTC. Translation gives CAWHPPGLAGVNEQFF.

V gene TRBV9 combines with J gene TRBJ2-5; D might be TRBD1 or TRBD2, each matching 5 bases. The CDR3 totals 14 residues. V lost 4 bases and J 7 bases, leaving 17 bases between the germline ends. Germline CDR1 SGDLS, CDR2 YYNGEE. In DNA form, the CDR3 reads TGTGCCAGCAGCACCCGGACGCTGGGGACGACCCAGTACTTC. Translated: CASSTRTLGTTQYF.